This T cell receptor (beta chain) emerged from a study of blood T cells in healthy people across ages. The CDR3 spans 12 residues. The V gene's germline CDR1 is ENHRY and CDR2 SYGVKD. The ends were cut back, 3 bases at V and 1 base at J, with 3 bases in the middle. Healthy Caucasian individuals from Russia aged about 6 to 90 served as donors. The use of a sample-barcoded 5' primer and a J-beta primer mix characterized a second PCR of roughly 7 to 11 cycles. Via MiXCR, TCRdb re-called the 5' RACE reads, giving one row per CDR3 protein. The table includes about a million distinct CDR3 sequences, more than 30% detected once. This clonotype has a handful of counts.

Material: blood. The chain has TRBV10-3 and TRBJ1-1; D call uncertain. This clonotype was obtained from a man aged 18 to 35 in good health. CDR3 nucleotides: TGTGCCATCAGTGAAACGAACACTGAAGCTTTCTTT. Translated: CAISETNTEAFF.